This TCR beta chain comes out of a study of blood T cell repertoires in COVID-19. Overall study context: Nucleic acid was either cDNA or gDNA, and it came from T cells, B-cell-depleted T cells, or PBMCs.

The germline gives CDR1 MGHRA, CDR2 YSYEKL. Trimming removed 4 bases from V and 5 bases from J; junction bases left unmatched: 8. CDR3 size: 15 residues. Source study methods: How many nucleated cells were present was estimated from reference gene primer amplification. Produced via immunoSEQ multiplex PCR; TCRdb's table is partial and in-frame only. V, J and clone size are taken as reported in that table, and D and trimming were inferred from the DNA itself. The repertoire has tens of thousands of clones, around 90% of them found once; the top ten carry roughly 1.5%. The clonotype comes from a human donor with active COVID-19. The donor label of this sample is uncertain. Material for sequencing was peripheral blood. The chain links TRBV4-1 to TRBJ2-7, with 10 positions matching TRBD1. CDR3 nucleotides: TGCGCCAGCAGCCGGGGTTCCGGGACAGGGGACGAGCAGTACTTC. This translates into CASSRGSGTGDEQYF.